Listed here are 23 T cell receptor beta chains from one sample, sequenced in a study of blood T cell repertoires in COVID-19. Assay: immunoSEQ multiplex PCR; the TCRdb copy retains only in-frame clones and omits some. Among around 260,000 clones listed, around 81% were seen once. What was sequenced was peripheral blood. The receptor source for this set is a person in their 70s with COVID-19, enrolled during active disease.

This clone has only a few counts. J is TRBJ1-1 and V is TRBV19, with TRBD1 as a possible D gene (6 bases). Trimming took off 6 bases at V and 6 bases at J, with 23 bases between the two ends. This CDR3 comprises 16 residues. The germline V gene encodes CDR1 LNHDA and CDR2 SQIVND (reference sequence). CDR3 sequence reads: CASSAGIWGGYAEAFF. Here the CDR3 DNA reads TGTGCCAGTAGCGCCGGGATTTGGGGGGGCTACGCTGAAGCTTTCTTT.

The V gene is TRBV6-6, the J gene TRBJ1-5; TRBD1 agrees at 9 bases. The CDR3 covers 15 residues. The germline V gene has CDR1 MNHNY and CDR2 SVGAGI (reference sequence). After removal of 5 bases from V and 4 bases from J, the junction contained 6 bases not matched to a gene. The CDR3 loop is CASSTNRGQNQPQHF. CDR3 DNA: TGTGCCAGCAGTACTAACAGGGGGCAGAATCAGCCCCAGCATTTT.

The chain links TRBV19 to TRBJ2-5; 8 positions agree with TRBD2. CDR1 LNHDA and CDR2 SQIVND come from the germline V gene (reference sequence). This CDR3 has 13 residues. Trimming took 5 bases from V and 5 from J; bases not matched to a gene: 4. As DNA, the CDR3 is TGTGCCAGTAGTTCCGGGACTAGGGAGACCCAGTACTTC. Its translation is CASSSGTRETQYF.

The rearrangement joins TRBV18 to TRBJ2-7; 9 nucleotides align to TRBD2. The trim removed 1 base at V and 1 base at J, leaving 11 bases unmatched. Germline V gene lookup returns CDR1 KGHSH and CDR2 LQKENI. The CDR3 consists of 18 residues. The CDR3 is CASSPLGGAGGPSYEQYF. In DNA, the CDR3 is TGTGCCAGCTCACCACTGGGGGGAGCGGGAGGCCCGTCCTACGAGCAGTACTTC.

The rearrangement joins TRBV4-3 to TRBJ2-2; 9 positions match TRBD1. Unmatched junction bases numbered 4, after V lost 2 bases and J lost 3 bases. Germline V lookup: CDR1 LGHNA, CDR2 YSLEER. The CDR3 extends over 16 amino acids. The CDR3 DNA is TGCGCCAGCAGCCAACGGCGGACAGGGGACACCGGGGAGCTGTTTTTT. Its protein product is CASSQRRTGDTGELFF.

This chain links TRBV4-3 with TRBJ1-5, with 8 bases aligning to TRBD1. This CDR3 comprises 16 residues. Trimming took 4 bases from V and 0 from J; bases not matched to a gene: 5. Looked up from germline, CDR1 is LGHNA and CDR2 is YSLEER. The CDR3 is CASSRDRGYSNQPQHF. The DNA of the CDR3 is TGCGCCAGCAGCCGAGACAGGGGATATAGCAATCAGCCCCAGCATTTT.

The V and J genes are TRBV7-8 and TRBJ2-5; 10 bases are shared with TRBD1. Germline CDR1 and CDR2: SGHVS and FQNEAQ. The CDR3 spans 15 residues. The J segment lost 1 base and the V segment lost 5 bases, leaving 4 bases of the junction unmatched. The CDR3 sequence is CASSKGDRGQETQYF. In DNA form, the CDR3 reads TGTGCCAGCAGCAAAGGGGACAGGGGCCAAGAGACCCAGTACTTC.

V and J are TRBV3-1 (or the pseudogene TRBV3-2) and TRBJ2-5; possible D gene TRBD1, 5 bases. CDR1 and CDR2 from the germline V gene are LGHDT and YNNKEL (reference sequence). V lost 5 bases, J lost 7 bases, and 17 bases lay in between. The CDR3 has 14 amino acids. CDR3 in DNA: TGTGCCAGCAGCGAAGGACACGTCCGTGGGACCCAGTACTTC. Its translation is CASSEGHVRGTQYF.

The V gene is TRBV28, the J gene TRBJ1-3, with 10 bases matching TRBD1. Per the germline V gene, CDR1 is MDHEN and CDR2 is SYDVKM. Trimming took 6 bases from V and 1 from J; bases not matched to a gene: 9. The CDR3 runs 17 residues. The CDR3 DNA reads TGTGCCAGCAGAGATTCGGGACAGGGGAATTCTGGAAACACCATATATTTT. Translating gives CASRDSGQGNSGNTIYF.

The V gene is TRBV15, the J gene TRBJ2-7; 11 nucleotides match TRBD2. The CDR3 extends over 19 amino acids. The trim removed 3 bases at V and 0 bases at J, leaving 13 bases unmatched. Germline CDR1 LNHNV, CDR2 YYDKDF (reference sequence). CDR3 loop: CATSRGLGTSGRTSYEQYF. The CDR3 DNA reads TGTGCCACCAGCAGGGGACTTGGGACTAGCGGAAGAACCTCCTACGAGCAGTACTTC.

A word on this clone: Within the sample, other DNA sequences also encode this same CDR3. CDR3 protein: CASSLVGQGGQPQHF. CDR3 coding DNA: TGTGCCAGCAGTTTAGTCGGGCAGGGCGGTCAGCCCCAGCATTTT. This chain links TRBV28 with TRBJ1-5; tentatively, D is TRBD1 (5 bases). Trimming left V 2 bases short and J 6 bases short, with 14 bases between. The CDR3 spans 15 residues. CDR1 and CDR2 from the germline V gene are MDHEN and SYDVKM.

CDR3 bases: TGTGCCAGCAGTTACAAGGGACAGGGGCAAGGCTATGGCTACACCTTC. Encoded protein: CASSYKGQGQGYGYTF. V is TRBV6-6 and J is TRBJ1-2, with TRBD1 identical over 10 bases. Trimming at V came to 2 bases and at J to 4 bases, leaving 7 bases not matched to a gene. Per the germline V gene, CDR1 is MNHNY and CDR2 is SVGAGI (reference sequence). The CDR3 is made up of 16 amino acids.

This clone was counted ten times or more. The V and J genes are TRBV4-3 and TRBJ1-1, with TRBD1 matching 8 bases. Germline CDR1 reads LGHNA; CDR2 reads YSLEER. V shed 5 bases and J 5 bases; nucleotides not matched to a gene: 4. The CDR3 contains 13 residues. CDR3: CASSAYRGTEAFF. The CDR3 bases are TGCGCCAGCAGCGCGTACAGGGGGACTGAAGCTTTCTTT.

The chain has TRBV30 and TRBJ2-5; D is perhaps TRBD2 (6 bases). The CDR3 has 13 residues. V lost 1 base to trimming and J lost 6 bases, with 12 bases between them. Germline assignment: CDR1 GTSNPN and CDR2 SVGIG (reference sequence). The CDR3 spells CAWSGGVVKTQYF. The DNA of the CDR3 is TGTGCCTGGAGTGGGGGGGTCGTAAAGACCCAGTACTTC.

The CDR3 coding sequence is TGTGCCAGCAGTGACCCTGGACAGGGGCAGCATTTT. Translating gives CASSDPGQGQHF. The chain employs TRBV6-6 and TRBJ1-5; the match to TRBD1 covers 9 bases. CDR3 size: 12 residues. Germline-derived CDR1 and CDR2 are MNHNY and SVGAGI (reference sequence). V shed 5 bases, J shed 13 bases, and the junction held 6 bases outside the gene matches.

The DNA of the CDR3 is TGTGCCAGCAGTTACGACAGGGGGGACACCATATATTTT. Translated, it gives CASSYDRGDTIYF. This rearrangement joins TRBV6-5 to TRBJ1-3; TRBD1 matches 9 bases. Germline V CDR1 and CDR2: MNHEY, SVGAGI. This CDR3 has 13 amino acids. V shed 2 bases, J shed 8 bases, and the junction held 1 base outside the gene matches.

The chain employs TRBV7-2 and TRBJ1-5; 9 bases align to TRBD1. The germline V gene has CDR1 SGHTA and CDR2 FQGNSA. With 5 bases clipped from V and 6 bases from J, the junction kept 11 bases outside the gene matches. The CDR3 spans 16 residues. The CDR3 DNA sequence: TGTGCCAGCAGCCGTGGGACCGACAGGGGGATTCAGCCCCAGCATTTT. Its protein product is CASSRGTDRGIQPQHF.

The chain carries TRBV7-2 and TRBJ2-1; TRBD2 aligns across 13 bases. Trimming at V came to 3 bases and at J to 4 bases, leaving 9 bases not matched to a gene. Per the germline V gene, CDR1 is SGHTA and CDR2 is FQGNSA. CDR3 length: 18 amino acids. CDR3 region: CASSFGGAGLAGYNEQFF. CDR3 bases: TGTGCCAGCAGCTTCGGGGGGGCGGGACTAGCGGGATACAATGAGCAGTTCTTC.

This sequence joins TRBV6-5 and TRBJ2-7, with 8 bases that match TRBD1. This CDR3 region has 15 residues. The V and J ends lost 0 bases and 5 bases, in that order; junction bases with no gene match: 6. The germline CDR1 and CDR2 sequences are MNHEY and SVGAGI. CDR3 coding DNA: TGTGCCAGCAGTTACTCCCGGACAGGGTTCAACGAGCAGTACTTC. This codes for CASSYSRTGFNEQYF.

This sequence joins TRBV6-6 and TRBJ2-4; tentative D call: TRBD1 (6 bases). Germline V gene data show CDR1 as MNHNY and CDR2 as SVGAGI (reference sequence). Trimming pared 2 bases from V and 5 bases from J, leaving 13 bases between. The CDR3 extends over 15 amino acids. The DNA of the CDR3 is TGTGCCAGCAGTTACGAAAAGGACAGAGAAAACATTCAGTACTTC. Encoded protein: CASSYEKDRENIQYF.

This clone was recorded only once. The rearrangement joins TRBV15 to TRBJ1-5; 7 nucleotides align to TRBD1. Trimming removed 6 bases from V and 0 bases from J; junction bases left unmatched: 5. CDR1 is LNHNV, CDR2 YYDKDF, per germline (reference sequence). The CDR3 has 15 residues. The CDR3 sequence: CATRGTENSNQPQHF. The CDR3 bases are TGTGCCACCAGAGGGACAGAAAATAGCAATCAGCCCCAGCATTTT. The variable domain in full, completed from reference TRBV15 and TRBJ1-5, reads DAMVIQNPRYQVTQFGKPVTLSCSQTLNHNVMYWYQQKSSQAPKLLFHYYDKDFNNEADTPDNFQSRRPNTSFCFLDIRSPGLGDTAMYLCATRGTENSNQPQHFGDGTRLSIL.

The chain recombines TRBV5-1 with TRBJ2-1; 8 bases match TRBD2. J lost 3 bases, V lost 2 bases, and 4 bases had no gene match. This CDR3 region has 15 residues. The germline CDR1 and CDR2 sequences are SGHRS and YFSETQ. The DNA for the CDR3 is TGCGCCAGCAGCTTCCGGACTAGCAGCTACAATGAGCAGTTCTTC. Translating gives CASSFRTSSYNEQFF.

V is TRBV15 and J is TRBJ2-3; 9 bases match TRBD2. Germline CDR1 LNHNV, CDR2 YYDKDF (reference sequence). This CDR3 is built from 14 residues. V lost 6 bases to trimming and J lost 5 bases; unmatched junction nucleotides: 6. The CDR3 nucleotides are TGTGCCACCAGTTTGGGACTAGCAATAGATACGCAGTATTTT. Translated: CATSLGLAIDTQYF.